This TCR beta chain was captured by sequencing in a study of cytomegalovirus exposure and HLA in healthy donors. Study in general: An analysis done earlier identified about 120 million unique TCR beta sequences from 190 million or so T cells.

The CDR3 extends over 12 amino acids. In germline, CDR1 is SGHDN, CDR2 FVKESK. About this clone itself: No antigen is known for it. The junction departs from the called germline gene at one end, perhaps through a read error.

The PCR ran on 60 Vbeta and 13 Jbeta primers. The table came from immunoSEQ multiplex PCR; TCRdb's copy has only in-frame clones and leaves some out. The sample records approximately 190,000 clones, approximately 84% being singletons. Study-wide results and limits: The investigators catalogued some 150 TCR beta chains as cytomegalovirus-associated. In a later analysis, V- and J-gene trimming of beta chains associated with a DCLRE1C missense variant, replicated independently. Data from an earlier analysis indicated that most TCR beta V segments were productive either about 87% or about 30% of the time.

This TCR was recovered from a woman between 25 and 40 years old in good health and CMV-seropositive. This rearrangement joins TRBV14 to TRBJ2-7; D remains unclear. Sequenced material: PBMCs. The CDR3 loop is CASSQVPYEQYF. The CDR3 nucleotides read TGTGCCAGCAGTCAAGTCCCTTACGAGCAGTACTTC.